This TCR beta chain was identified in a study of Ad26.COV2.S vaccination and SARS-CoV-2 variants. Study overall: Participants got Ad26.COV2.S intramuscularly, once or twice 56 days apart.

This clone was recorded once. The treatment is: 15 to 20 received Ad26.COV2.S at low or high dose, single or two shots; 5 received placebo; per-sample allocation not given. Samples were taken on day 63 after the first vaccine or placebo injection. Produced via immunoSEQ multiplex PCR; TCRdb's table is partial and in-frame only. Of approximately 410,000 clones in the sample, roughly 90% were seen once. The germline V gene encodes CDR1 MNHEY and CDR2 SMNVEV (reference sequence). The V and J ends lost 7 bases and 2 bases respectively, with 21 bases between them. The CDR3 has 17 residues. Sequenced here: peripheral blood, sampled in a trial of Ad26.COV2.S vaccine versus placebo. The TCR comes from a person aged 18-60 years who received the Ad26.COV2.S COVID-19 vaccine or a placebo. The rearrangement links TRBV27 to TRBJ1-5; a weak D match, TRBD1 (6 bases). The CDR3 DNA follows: TGTGCCAGCAAGGGGGTGGGCGGGGGTAGGGGCAATCAGCCCCAGCATTTT. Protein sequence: CASKGVGGGRGNQPQHF.